The clone carrying this T cell receptor beta chain was counted at least ten times. Its target is not known. The record originates from a study of Graves' ophthalmopathy and Graves' hyperthyroidism. The CDR3 loop spans 14 amino acids. Germline lookup yields CDR1 MGHRA and CDR2 YSYEKL. V was clipped by 5 bases and J by 0 bases, with 11 bases between them. Whole-study findings and limits: The blood repertoire also included most expanded thyroid clonotypes above 0.001 frequency. Progression of ophthalmopathy was predicted by the model with about 67% sensitivity and roughly 73% specificity.

RNA transcripts were the template, and TCR beta CDR3 regions were amplified from them. First-round RT-PCR relied on HTBI primers, and a second-round multiplex PCR came next. TCRdb re-derived calls from the multiplex PCR reads in MiXCR, one entry per CDR3 protein. The sample records 400,000 to 450,000 distinct CDR3 sequences, under 25% being singletons. Ages of hyperthyroidism patients ran from 18 to 65, and their diagnoses were new, under 2 months' duration. Isolation of PBMCs was performed using 10 ml of fresh peripheral blood. This chain uses TRBV4-1 with TRBJ2-7; tentative D call: TRBD2 (6 bases). Source material: peripheral blood. The TCR originated in a woman younger than 30 with stable Graves' hyperthyroidism. The CDR3 spells CASSKADYSYEQYF. The CDR3, as DNA: TGCGCCAGCAGCAAGGCGGACTACTCCTACGAGCAGTACTTC.